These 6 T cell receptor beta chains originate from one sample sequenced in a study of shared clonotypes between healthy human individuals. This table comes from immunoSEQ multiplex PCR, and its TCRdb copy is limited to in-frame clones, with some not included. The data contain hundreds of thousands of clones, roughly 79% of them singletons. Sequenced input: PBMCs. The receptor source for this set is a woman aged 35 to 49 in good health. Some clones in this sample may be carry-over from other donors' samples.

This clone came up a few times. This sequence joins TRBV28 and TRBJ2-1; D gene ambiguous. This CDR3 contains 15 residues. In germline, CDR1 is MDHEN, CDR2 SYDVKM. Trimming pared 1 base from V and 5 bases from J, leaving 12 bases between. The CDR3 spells CASSLSATPNNEQFF. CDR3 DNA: TGTGCCAGCAGTTTATCGGCTACCCCAAACAATGAGCAGTTCTTC. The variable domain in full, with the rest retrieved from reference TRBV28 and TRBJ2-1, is DVKVTQSSRYLVKRTGEKVFLECVQDMDHENMFWYRQDPGLGLRLIYFSYDVKMKEKGDIPEGYSVSREKKERFSLILESASTNQTSMYLCASSLSATPNNEQFFGPGTRLTVL.

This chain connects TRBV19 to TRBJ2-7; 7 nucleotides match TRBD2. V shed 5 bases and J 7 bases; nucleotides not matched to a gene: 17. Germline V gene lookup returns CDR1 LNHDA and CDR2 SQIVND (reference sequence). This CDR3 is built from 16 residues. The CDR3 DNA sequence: TGTGCCAGTAGTTCCCCTCCGGGACTAAACTCTGAAGAGCAGTACTTC. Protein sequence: CASSSPPGLNSEEQYF.

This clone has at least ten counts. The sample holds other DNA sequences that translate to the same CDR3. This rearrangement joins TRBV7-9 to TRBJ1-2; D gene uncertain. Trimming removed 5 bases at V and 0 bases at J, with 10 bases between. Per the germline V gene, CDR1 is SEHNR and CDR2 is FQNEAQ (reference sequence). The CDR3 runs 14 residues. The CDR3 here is CASSHAVSNYGYTF. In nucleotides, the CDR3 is TGTGCCAGCAGCCACGCCGTTTCTAACTATGGCTACACCTTC.

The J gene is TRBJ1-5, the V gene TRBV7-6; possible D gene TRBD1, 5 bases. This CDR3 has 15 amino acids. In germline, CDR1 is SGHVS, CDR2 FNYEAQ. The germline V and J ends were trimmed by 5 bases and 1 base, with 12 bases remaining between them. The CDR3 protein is CASSRGPMSNQPQHF. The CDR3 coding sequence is TGTGCCAGCAGCCGGGGCCCCATGAGCAATCAGCCCCAGCATTTT. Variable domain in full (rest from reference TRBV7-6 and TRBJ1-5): GAGVSQSPRYKVTKRGQDVALRCDPISGHVSLYWYRQALGQGPEFLTYFNYEAQQDKSGLPNDRFSAERPEGSISTLTIQRTEQRDSAMYRCASSRGPMSNQPQHFGDGTRLSIL.

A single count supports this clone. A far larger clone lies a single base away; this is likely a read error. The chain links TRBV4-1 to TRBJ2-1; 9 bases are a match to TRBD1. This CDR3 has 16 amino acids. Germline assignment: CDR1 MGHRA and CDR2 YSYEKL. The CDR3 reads CVSSQGPGQGRNEQFF. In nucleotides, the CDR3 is TGCGTCAGCAGCCAAGGCCCGGGACAGGGACGGAATGAGCAGTTCTTC.

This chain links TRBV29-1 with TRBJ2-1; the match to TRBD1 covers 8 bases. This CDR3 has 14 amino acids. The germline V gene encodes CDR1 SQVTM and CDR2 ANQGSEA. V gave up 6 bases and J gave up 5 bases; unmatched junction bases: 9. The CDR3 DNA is TGCAGCGTCCTGAACGGGACAGGACACAATGAGCAGTTCTTC. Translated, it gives CSVLNGTGHNEQFF.